This T cell receptor beta chain appears in the sequencing data of a study of CD8 T cells in Susac syndrome. Trimming shortened V by 6 bases and J by 0 bases, and 11 bases separated the two germline ends. The CDR3 consists of 14 residues. Random hexamers primed reverse transcription of 0.5 to 1 ug RNA. TCRdb passed the immunoSEQ multiplex PCR reads through MiXCR, listing each CDR3 protein once. The table has roughly 160,000 distinct CDR3 sequences, about 94% seen once; the top ten hold 0.14%. The chain recombines TRBV12-3 or TRBV12-4 with TRBJ2-5; D not resolved. The material sequenced was CD4+ T cells from PBMCs. The clonotype originates from a human donor in good health. The CDR3 sequence is CASRSLSYQETQYF. CDR3 DNA sequence: TGTGCCAGCAGATCTCTATCGTACCAAGAGACCCAGTACTTC.